The clone carrying this TCR beta chain has a count of ten or more. Its target is not known. The data belong to a study of Graves' ophthalmopathy and Graves' hyperthyroidism. The CDR3 has 15 amino acids. In germline, CDR1 is SGHVS, CDR2 FQNEAQ. Between the trimmed V and J ends, which lost 4 bases and 5 bases, there was a span of 17 bases. Broader study findings: Detection in blood was also observed for most expanded thyroid clonotypes above 0.001 frequency.

RNA transcripts were the source from which TCR beta CDR3 regions were amplified. The first-round RT-PCR employed HTBI primers together with the Qiagen OneStep RT-PCR kit. A multiplex PCR was then performed as the second round. From the multiplex PCR reads, TCRdb called clonotypes with MiXCR, one entry per CDR3 protein. The table records approximately 380,000 distinct CDR3 sequences, about 21% of them present only once. The TCR was taken from a young woman with stable Graves' hyperthyroidism. Sequenced: peripheral blood. The rearrangement joins TRBV7-8 to TRBJ2-5; either TRBD1 or TRBD2 may fit D (5 bases each). In DNA form, the CDR3 reads TGTGCCAGCAGCTCCGACAGTGTGGGCGGGGAGACCCAGTACTTC. Encoded protein: CASSSDSVGGETQYF.